This section outlines one TCR beta chain sequence together with its context. Possible read error: a much larger clone is one base away. The sample is drawn from a study of tumor and adjacent non-tumor tissue in lung cancer. Three rounds of nested PCR, following a modified ARM-PCR protocol, produced the TCRbeta library. One entry per CDR3 protein results from TCRdb running MiXCR on the multiplex PCR reads. This sample has 65,000 to 75,000 distinct CDR3 sequences, with around 76% found just once. Germline V gives CDR1 SGHRS, CDR2 YFSETQ. The ends lost 5 bases at V and 8 bases at J; junction bases unmatched: 9. The CDR3 covers 14 residues. RNA was extracted from bulk tissue without any cell sorting. This non-tumor lung sample came from over 3 cm beyond the tumor edge. Donors were chemotherapy-naive, newly diagnosed lung cancer surgical patients in China, August–late 2014.

Sequencing was performed on distant non-tumor lung tissue. The chain employs TRBV5-1 and TRBJ1-4, with 7 bases identical to TRBD1. The clonotype was recovered from a man aged 60-69 years with non-small cell lung cancer. CDR3 DNA sequence: TGCGCCAGCAGTCCGGGACAGTGCGGAGAAAAACTGTTTTTT. Protein: CASSPGQCGEKLFF. Complete variable domain (other parts from reference TRBV5-1 and TRBJ1-4): KAGVTQTPRYLIKTRGQQVTLSCSPISGHRSVSWYQQTPGQGLQFLFEYFSETQRNKGNFPGRFSGRQFSNSRSEMNVSTLELGDSALYLCASSPGQCGEKLFFGSGTQLSVL.